One and the same sample provided the 30 T cell receptor beta chains below, sequenced in a study of blood T cell repertoires in COVID-19. Here immunoSEQ multiplex PCR was the method, and the copy in TCRdb shows in-frame clones only, minus some. Altogether approximately 470,000 clones are present, about nine tenths being singletons, with the ten largest covering 0.7%. The sequencing sample was made of PBMCs or T cells enriched from blood (not recorded which). Receptors were obtained from a woman aged 18-29 years who had recovered from COVID-19.

The CDR3 protein is CASSEEGNYEQYF. The CDR3, as DNA: TGTGCCAGCAGTGAAGAGGGGAACTACGAGCAGTACTTC. This chain uses TRBV2 with TRBJ2-7; the D gene is possibly TRBD1 (5 bases). This CDR3 contains 13 residues. Germline V lookup: CDR1 SNHLY, CDR2 FYNNEI. Trimming left V 1 base short and J 3 bases short, with 7 bases between. Full variable domain (remainder filled in from reference TRBV2 and TRBJ2-7): EPEVTQTPSHQVTQMGQEVILRCVPISNHLYFYWYRQILGQKVEFLVSFYNNEISEKSEIFDDQFSVERPDGSNFTLKIRSTKLEDSAMYFCASSEEGNYEQYFGPGTRLTVT.

This clone was seen only a few times. The identical CDR3 is also encoded by other nucleotide sequences in the sample. The rearrangement uses TRBV10-1 and TRBJ1-2; D is unclear. CDR3 length: 14 residues. The V end lost 0 bases, the J end lost 3 bases, and 8 bases lay between the germline ends. Germline lookup yields CDR1 WNHNN and CDR2 SYGVQD (reference sequence). CDR3 residues: CASSESGRDYGYTF. The DNA for the CDR3 is TGCGCCAGCAGTGAGTCGGGGAGAGACTATGGCTACACCTTC.

Details on this clone: The sample carries other DNA sequences with the same CDR3. This rearrangement joins TRBV10-3 to TRBJ2-7; 7 nucleotides agree with TRBD2. The junction had 0 bases not matched to a gene; V was cut back by 4 bases and J by 6 bases. The CDR3 is 11 residues long. Germline V gene data show CDR1 as ENHRY and CDR2 as SYGVKD. CDR3 coding DNA: TGTGCCATCAGTGGGGGGGGCGAGCAGTACTTC. The encoded protein is CAISGGGEQYF.

CDR3: CASSLIEAAPYEQYF. CDR3 coding DNA: TGCGCCAGCAGCTTAATCGAAGCGGCTCCCTACGAGCAGTACTTC. V gene TRBV5-1 combines with J gene TRBJ2-7; a possible D gene is TRBD2 (5 bases). This CDR3 has 15 amino acids. Germline-derived CDR1 and CDR2 are SGHRS and YFSETQ. Trimming stripped 2 bases from V and 2 bases from J, with 14 bases between. The full variable domain, its missing parts supplied by reference TRBV5-1 and TRBJ2-7, is KAGVTQTPRYLIKTRGQQVTLSCSPISGHRSVSWYQQTPGQGLQFLFEYFSETQRNKGNFPGRFSGRQFSNSRSEMNVSTLELGDSALYLCASSLIEAAPYEQYFGPGTRLTVT.

The chain has TRBV20-1 and TRBJ2-7, with 8 nucleotides matching TRBD1. This CDR3 spans 10 amino acids. Germline V gene sequence: CDR1 DFQATT, CDR2 SNEGSKA (reference sequence). This CDR3 reads CSAGGEPQYF. DNA of the CDR3: TGCAGCGCAGGGGGCGAGCCCCAGTACTTC.

V is TRBV24-1 and J is TRBJ2-1, with 9 bases that match TRBD1. V lost 2 bases, J lost 12 bases, and 4 bases stayed unmatched. The germline V gene encodes CDR1 KGHDR and CDR2 SFDVKD. This CDR3 has 13 residues. CDR3 residues: CATSDWGQGAQFF. CDR3 coding DNA: TGTGCCACCAGTGATTGGGGACAGGGAGCGCAGTTCTTC.

This chain uses TRBV6-6 with TRBJ2-2; the D gene is possibly TRBD1 (6 bases). V dropped 11 bases and J dropped 6 bases, with 16 bases sitting between them. Germline CDR1 and CDR2: MNHNY and SVGAGI (reference sequence). CDR3 size: 13 residues. The DNA for the CDR3 is TGTGCCTTTCAACAGGGTCGGTCCGGGGAGCTGTTTTTT. It specifies CAFQQGRSGELFF.

The chain joins TRBV19 to TRBJ1-5; 10 bases match TRBD1. Germline V CDR1 and CDR2: LNHDA, SQIVND (reference sequence). The V gene end was trimmed by 7 bases and the J gene end by 6 bases; junction bases not matched to a gene: 9. This CDR3 is 15 amino acids long. Here the CDR3 reads CASTPLTGGRQPQHF. CDR3 nucleotides: TGTGCCAGTACCCCGCTGACAGGGGGCCGTCAGCCCCAGCATTTT.

V and J are TRBV5-4 and TRBJ2-5; TRBD2 matches 9 bases. J was trimmed by 3 bases and V by 1 base; bases with no gene match: 4. This CDR3 has 15 amino acids. Germline lookup yields CDR1 SGHNT and CDR2 YYREEE (reference sequence). The CDR3 DNA sequence: TGTGCCAGCAGCTTGCCAGCGGGGGGCGAAGAGACCCAGTACTTC. Translation gives CASSLPAGGEETQYF. The full variable domain, rest sourced from reference TRBV5-4 and TRBJ2-5, is ETGVTQSPTHLIKTRGQQVTLRCSSQSGHNTVSWYQQALGQGPQFIFQYYREEENGRGNFPPRFSGLQFPNYSSELNVNALELDDSALYLCASSLPAGGEETQYFGPGTRLLVL.

The chain joins TRBV30 to TRBJ2-7; 10 positions agree with TRBD2. Germline loops: CDR1 GTSNPN, CDR2 SVGIG (reference sequence). The trim removed 1 base at V and 6 bases at J, leaving 6 bases unmatched. This CDR3 spans 14 amino acids. CDR3 loop: CAWSDLAGGLEQYF. CDR3 nucleotide sequence: TGTGCCTGGAGTGATTTAGCGGGGGGACTCGAGCAGTACTTC.

This sequence joins TRBV5-8 and TRBJ1-1; 9 positions agree with TRBD1. CDR1 is SGHTS, CDR2 YDEGEE, per germline. The ends lost 5 bases at V and 4 bases at J; junction bases unmatched: 6. This CDR3 has 14 amino acids. CDR3 in DNA: TGTGCCAGCAGTCCCGGACAGGGGAGCACTGAAGCTTTCTTT. Protein: CASSPGQGSTEAFF.

This clone was seen just once. This chain links TRBV28 with TRBJ1-1; TRBD1 matches 7 bases. CDR3 length: 13 residues. Germline values: CDR1 MDHEN, CDR2 SYDVKM. Germline trimming cut 3 bases from V and 10 bases from J; bases unmatched to any gene: 8. In DNA form, the CDR3 reads TGTGCCAGCAGTTTTGAGGGGGCGCCCAGAGCTTTCTTT. As protein: CASSFEGAPRAFF.

The chain uses TRBV6-2 or TRBV6-3 and TRBJ1-4; 7 positions agree with TRBD1. CDR1 is MNHEY, CDR2 SVGEGT, per germline. CDR3 length equals 18 residues. J was trimmed by 6 bases and V by 6 bases; bases with no gene match: 19. The chain's CDR3 is CASSPIIPRQGDDEKLFF. The CDR3 DNA sequence: TGTGCCAGCAGCCCTATTATCCCCCGACAGGGAGACGATGAAAAACTGTTTTTT.

This clone was detected only a few times. This chain links TRBV28 with TRBJ1-5; perhaps TRBD1 as D (5 bases). CDR3 length: 13 amino acids. Germline loops: CDR1 MDHEN, CDR2 SYDVKM. The V end was cut by 6 bases, the J end by 4 bases, with 10 bases between. The CDR3 nucleotides are TGTGCCAGCAGGGCAGGGTTGAATCAGCCCCAGCATTTT. The encoded protein is CASRAGLNQPQHF.

This chain links TRBV5-4 with TRBJ2-5; maybe TRBD1 (6 bases). The CDR3 covers 15 residues. Trimming removed 3 bases from V and 9 bases from J, with 21 bases in between. Germline loops: CDR1 SGHNT, CDR2 YYREEE (reference sequence). The CDR3 here is CASSSGTTGGSSQYF. In DNA, the CDR3 is TGTGCCAGCAGCTCGGGGACAACGGGTGGATCGTCCCAGTACTTC. Supplemented by reference TRBV5-4 and TRBJ2-5, the full variable domain reads ETGVTQSPTHLIKTRGQQVTLRCSSQSGHNTVSWYQQALGQGPQFIFQYYREEENGRGNFPPRFSGLQFPNYSSELNVNALELDDSALYLCASSSGTTGGSSQYFGPGTRLLVL.

The chain combines TRBV19 with TRBJ1-2, with D uncertain. The CDR3 spans 14 residues. Germline values: CDR1 LNHDA, CDR2 SQIVND (reference sequence). V lost 5 bases to trimming and J lost 4 bases, with 14 bases between them. CDR3 region: CASSPSSGSYGYTF. The DNA for the CDR3 is TGTGCCAGTAGTCCGAGCAGCGGGAGCTATGGCTACACCTTC.

The V gene is TRBV28, the J gene TRBJ1-6, with a tentative D call TRBD1 (5 bases). Between the trimmed V and J ends, which lost 4 bases and 0 bases, there was a span of 13 bases. CDR1 and CDR2 from the germline V gene are MDHEN and SYDVKM. The CDR3 runs 17 residues. CDR3 amino acids: CASSSGLRSSYNSPLHF. For the CDR3, the DNA is TGTGCCAGCAGTTCGGGACTCAGGAGCTCCTATAATTCACCCCTCCACTTT.

The J gene is TRBJ2-2, the V gene TRBV9; 14 nucleotides line up with TRBD2. The CDR3 loop spans 18 amino acids. The germline gives CDR1 SGDLS, CDR2 YYNGEE. V lost 3 bases, J lost 1 base, and 5 bases stayed unmatched. Here the CDR3 DNA reads TGTGCCAGCAGCGGTGGGACTAGCGGGGGACTGAACACCGGGGAGCTGTTTTTT. This translates into CASSGGTSGGLNTGELFF.

The chain employs TRBV5-1 and TRBJ1-1; D not certain. Germline-derived CDR1 and CDR2 are SGHRS and YFSETQ. The CDR3 runs 11 residues. V dropped 6 bases and J dropped 6 bases, with 9 bases sitting between them. This chain's CDR3 is CASKDTSEAFF. The CDR3 region has the DNA TGCGCCAGCAAAGACACTTCTGAAGCTTTCTTT.

This sequence joins TRBV5-4 and TRBJ2-2; 9 nucleotides agree with TRBD1. CDR1 and CDR2 from the germline V gene are SGHNT and YYREEE (reference sequence). This CDR3 comprises 15 residues. The V segment lost 4 bases and the J segment 7 bases; nucleotides outside the gene matches: 8. The CDR3 protein is CASSPGQGVHGELFF. The CDR3 nucleotides read TGTGCCAGCAGCCCGGGACAGGGAGTCCACGGGGAGCTGTTTTTT. The full variable domain, with the rest looked up from reference TRBV5-4 and TRBJ2-2, is ETGVTQSPTHLIKTRGQQVTLRCSSQSGHNTVSWYQQALGQGPQFIFQYYREEENGRGNFPPRFSGLQFPNYSSELNVNALELDDSALYLCASSPGQGVHGELFFGEGSRLTVL.

This sequence joins TRBV5-6 and TRBJ1-6, with 10 nucleotides matching TRBD1. Unmatched junction bases numbered 7, after V lost 2 bases and J lost 8 bases. The length of the CDR3 is 16 residues. Germline CDR1 and CDR2: SGHDT and YYEEEE. The CDR3 protein is CASSLISGTGDSPLHF. CDR3 in DNA: TGTGCCAGCAGCTTAATTTCCGGGACAGGGGATTCACCCCTCCACTTT.

The chain recombines TRBV21-1 with TRBJ2-1; TRBD2 is the table's D call and was not checked against the DNA. TRBV21-1 is described as a pseudogene. The CDR3 covers 16 residues. Here the CDR3 reads CASTVPGVSSYNEQFF. The CDR3 coding sequence is TGTGCCAGCACCGTCCCCGGGGTGAGCTCCTACAATGAGCAGTTCTTC.

The chain carries TRBV5-6 and TRBJ2-6; D perhaps matches TRBD1 (5 bases). The V and J ends lost 2 bases and 2 bases respectively, with 8 bases between them. Looked up from germline, CDR1 is SGHDT and CDR2 is YYEEEE. CDR3 length: 15 residues. Here the CDR3 reads CASSLGVPGANVLTF. The CDR3 region has the DNA TGTGCCAGCAGCTTAGGGGTGCCTGGGGCCAACGTCCTGACTTTC.

Here the CDR3 reads CAISSGVPNYGYTF. In nucleotides, the CDR3 is TGTGCCATCAGTTCCGGGGTCCCTAACTATGGCTACACCTTC. This sequence joins TRBV10-3 and TRBJ1-2; D unresolved. Trimming took 5 bases from V and 0 from J, leaving 10 bases between them. This CDR3 is 14 amino acids long. CDR1 is ENHRY and CDR2 is SYGVKD in the germline V gene.

This chain connects TRBV12-3 or TRBV12-4 to TRBJ1-1; the D is unclear. The germline V and J ends were trimmed by 2 bases and 14 bases, with 15 bases remaining between them. The CDR3 is made up of 12 amino acids. CDR3 sequence: CASSLSVQTLFF. Written as DNA, the CDR3 is TGTGCCAGCAGTTTAAGCGTCCAGACGTTGTTCTTT.

The chain joins TRBV18 to TRBJ2-5; possibly TRBD2 for D (6 bases). This CDR3 spans 16 amino acids. Deletions cut 2 bases from V and 0 bases from J, with 13 bases between. Germline values: CDR1 KGHSH, CDR2 LQKENI. CDR3 sequence (DNA): TGTGCCAGCTCACCAGACCCCGGGACTGACCAAGAGACCCAGTACTTC. Translation gives CASSPDPGTDQETQYF.

V usage is TRBV5-5 and J usage is TRBJ2-4; D is possibly TRBD2 (6 bases). Trimming stripped 5 bases from V and 9 bases from J, with 15 bases between. The germline CDR1 and CDR2 sequences are SGHKS and YYEKEE (reference sequence). This CDR3 spans 13 amino acids. In nucleotides, the CDR3 is TGTGCCAGCAGTTGGGGAGCCGGGGGCATTCAGTACTTC. Encoded protein: CASSWGAGGIQYF.

The CDR3 nucleotides read TGTGCCAGCAGCAAAGGGACGCTTCGCGGGTACACTGAAGCTTTCTTT. This codes for CASSKGTLRGYTEAFF. The rearrangement joins TRBV21-1 to TRBJ1-1. TRBV21-1 is a known pseudogene. The CDR3 is 16 amino acids.

The J gene is TRBJ2-3, the V gene TRBV20-1, with TRBD2 matching over 8 bases. CDR1 DFQATT and CDR2 SNEGSKA come from the germline V gene (reference sequence). The length of the CDR3 is 14 residues. V gave up 6 bases and J gave up 3 bases; unmatched junction bases: 8. In DNA, the CDR3 is TGCAGTGCAAGTTTACTAGCGGCAACAGATACGCAGTATTTT. As protein: CSASLLAATDTQYF.

This chain joins TRBV18 and TRBJ1-2, with 8 bases matching TRBD1. Germline-derived CDR1 and CDR2 are KGHSH and LQKENI. The CDR3 consists of 14 residues. The V segment lost 2 bases and the J segment 3 bases; nucleotides outside the gene matches: 2. The CDR3 DNA reads as TGTGCCAGCTCACCAGCGACAGGGGACTATGGCTACACCTTC. Its translation is CASSPATGDYGYTF.